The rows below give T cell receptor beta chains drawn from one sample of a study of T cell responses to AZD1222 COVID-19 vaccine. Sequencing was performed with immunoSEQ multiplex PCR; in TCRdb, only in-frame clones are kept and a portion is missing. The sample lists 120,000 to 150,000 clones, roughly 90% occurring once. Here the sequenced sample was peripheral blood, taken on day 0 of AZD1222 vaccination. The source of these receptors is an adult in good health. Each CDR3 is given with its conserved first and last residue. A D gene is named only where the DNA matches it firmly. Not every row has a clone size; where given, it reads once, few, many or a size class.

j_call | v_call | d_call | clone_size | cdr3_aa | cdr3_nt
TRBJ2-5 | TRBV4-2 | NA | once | CASSQVGGYQETQYF | TGTGCCAGCAGCCAAGTTGGGGGGTACCAAGAGACCCAGTACTTC
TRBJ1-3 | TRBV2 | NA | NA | CASNRVSGNTIYF | TGTGCCAGCAATCGGGTCTCTGGAAACACCATATATTTT
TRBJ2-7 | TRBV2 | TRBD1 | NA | CASNRQGLYEQYF | TGTGCCAGCAACAGACAGGGGTTGTACGAGCAGTACTTC
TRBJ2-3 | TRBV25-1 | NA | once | CASSDRRGRRTDTQYF | TGTGCCAGCAGTGACCGGAGGGGCAGACGCACAGATACGCAGTATTTT
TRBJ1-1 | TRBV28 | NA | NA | CASSSSKADGSPEAFF | TGTGCCAGCAGCTCCAGTAAGGCGGACGGGTCTCCTGAAGCTTTCTTT
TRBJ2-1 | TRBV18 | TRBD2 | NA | CASSPMRGTYNEQFF | TGTGCCAGCTCACCAATGCGGGGGACCTACAATGAGCAGTTCTTC
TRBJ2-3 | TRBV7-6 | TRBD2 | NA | CASSLLDRGVTDTQYF | TGTGCCAGCAGCTTACTAGATCGGGGGGTCACAGATACGCAGTATTTT
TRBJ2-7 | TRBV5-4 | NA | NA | CASWRAGTSYEQYF | TGTGCCAGCTGGAGGGCAGGGACCTCCTACGAGCAGTACTTC
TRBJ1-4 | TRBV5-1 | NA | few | CASSLGTDENEKLFF | TGCGCCAGCAGCTTGGGGACAGACGAAAATGAAAAACTGTTTTTT
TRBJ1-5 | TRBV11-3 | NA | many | CASSFTAGQPQHF | TGTGCCAGCAGCTTTACGGCAGGTCAGCCCCAGCATTTT
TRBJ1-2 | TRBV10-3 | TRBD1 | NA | CAISEDRVYGYTF | TGTGCCATCAGTGAGGACAGGGTCTATGGCTACACCTTC
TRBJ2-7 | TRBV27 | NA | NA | CASSRTVLSEQYF | TGTGCCAGCAGCCGGACGGTCCTGAGCGAGCAGTACTTC
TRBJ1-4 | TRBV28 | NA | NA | CASAKGATNEKLFF | TGTGCCAGCGCGAAGGGGGCAACTAATGAAAAACTGTTTTTT
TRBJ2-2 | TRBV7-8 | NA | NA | CASSQGFSDTGELFF | TGTGCCAGCAGCCAAGGTTTTAGCGACACCGGGGAGCTGTTTTTT
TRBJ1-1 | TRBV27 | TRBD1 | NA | CASSSRTGLEAFF | TGTGCCAGCAGTTCCCGGACAGGGCTTGAAGCTTTCTTT
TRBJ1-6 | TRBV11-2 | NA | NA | CASSLAGINDYNSPLHF | TGTGCCAGCAGCTTAGCAGGGATTAACGACTATAATTCACCCCTCCACTTT
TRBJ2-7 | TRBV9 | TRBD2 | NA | CASSRGRSSSYEQYF | TGTGCCAGCTCTCGCGGGAGGTCGAGCTCCTACGAGCAGTACTTC
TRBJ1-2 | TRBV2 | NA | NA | CASSEGRANYGYTF | TGTGCCAGCTCTGAGGGCAGGGCTAACTATGGCTACACCTTC
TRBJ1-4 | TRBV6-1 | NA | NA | CASTLKGTNEKLFF | TGTGCCAGCACCCTCAAGGGAACTAATGAAAAACTGTTTTTT
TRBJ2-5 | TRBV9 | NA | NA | CASATGLQETQYF | TGTGCCAGCGCGACGGGGCTCCAAGAGACCCAGTACTTC
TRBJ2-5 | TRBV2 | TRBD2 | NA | CASSFLLAGGMETQYF | TGTGCCAGCAGCTTTCTTCTAGCGGGAGGGATGGAGACCCAGTACTTC
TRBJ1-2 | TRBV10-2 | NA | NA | CASSESRELANYGYTF | TGCGCCAGCAGTGAGTCGAGGGAGTTAGCTAACTATGGCTACACCTTC
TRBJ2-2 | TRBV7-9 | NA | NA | CASSPVGGELFF | TGTGCCAGCAGCCCCGTCGGGGGGGAGCTGTTTTTT
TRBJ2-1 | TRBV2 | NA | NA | CASSGAGEQFF | TGTGCCAGCAGTGGGGCGGGTGAGCAGTTCTTC
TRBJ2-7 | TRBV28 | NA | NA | CASSLTQYEQYF | TGTGCCAGCAGTTTAACCCAGTACGAGCAGTACTTC
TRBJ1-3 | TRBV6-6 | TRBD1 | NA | CASSYSQGVTGNTIYF | TGTGCCAGCAGTTATAGCCAGGGGGTTACTGGAAACACCATATATTTT
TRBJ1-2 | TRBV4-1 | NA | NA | CASSSDGFSYGYTF | TGCGCCAGCAGCTCTGACGGATTTTCTTATGGCTACACCTTC
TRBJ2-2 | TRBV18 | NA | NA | CASSPYQGNTGELFF | TGTGCCAGCTCACCATACCAGGGTAACACCGGGGAGCTGTTTTTT
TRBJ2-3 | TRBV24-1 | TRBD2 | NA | CATSVHGRESQYF | TGTGCCACCAGTGTTCACGGGAGGGAGTCGCAGTATTTT
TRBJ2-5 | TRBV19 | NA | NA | CASSRTQETQYF | TGTGCCAGTAGTCGGACTCAAGAGACCCAGTACTTC
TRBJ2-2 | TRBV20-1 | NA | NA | CSASRGGELFF | TGCAGTGCTAGCCGGGGCGGGGAGCTGTTTTTT
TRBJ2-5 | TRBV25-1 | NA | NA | CASTTLHGAGGTQYF | TGTGCCAGCACCACACTGCATGGCGCCGGAGGGACCCAGTACTTC
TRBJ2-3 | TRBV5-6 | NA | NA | CASTLVAGADTQYF | TGTGCCAGCACCTTGGTGGCGGGCGCAGATACGCAGTATTTT
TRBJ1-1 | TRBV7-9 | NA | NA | CASSPWGRLNTEAFF | TGTGCCAGCAGCCCATGGGGGAGGCTTAACACTGAAGCTTTCTTT
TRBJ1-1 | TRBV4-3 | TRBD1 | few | CASSHRDREGEAFF | TGCGCCAGCAGCCACCGGGACAGGGAGGGGGAAGCTTTCTTT
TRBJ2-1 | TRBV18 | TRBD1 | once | CASSPGQGAYNEQFF | TGTGCCAGCTCACCTGGACAGGGGGCTTACAATGAGCAGTTCTTC
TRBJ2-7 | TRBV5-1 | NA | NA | CASSSRTLTRYEQYF | TGCGCCAGCAGCTCCCGGACGTTGACCAGGTACGAGCAGTACTTC
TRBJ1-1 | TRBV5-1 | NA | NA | CASSPLVVGAEAFF | TGCGCCAGCAGCCCGCTGGTGGTGGGCGCTGAAGCTTTCTTT
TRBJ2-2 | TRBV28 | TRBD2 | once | CASRISGSSNTGELFF | TGTGCCAGCAGGATTAGCGGGAGCTCGAACACCGGGGAGCTGTTTTTT
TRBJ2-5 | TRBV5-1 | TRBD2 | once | CASSQGLAGAGETQYF | TGCGCCAGCAGCCAAGGACTAGCGGGGGCCGGAGAGACCCAGTACTTC
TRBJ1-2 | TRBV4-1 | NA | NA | CASSHRWLDPNYGYTF | TGCGCCAGCAGCCACCGGTGGCTGGATCCTAACTATGGCTACACCTTC
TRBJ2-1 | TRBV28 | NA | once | CASSKTGTQFF | TGTGCCAGCAGTAAGACCGGGACGCAGTTCTTC
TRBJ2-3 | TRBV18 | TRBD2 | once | CASSPGTSGGAGTDTQYF | TGTGCCAGCTCACCGGGGACTAGCGGGGGAGCGGGCACAGATACGCAGTATTTT
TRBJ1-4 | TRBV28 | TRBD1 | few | CASSVQGAREKLFF | TGTGCCAGCAGTGTACAGGGGGCCCGTGAAAAACTGTTTTTT
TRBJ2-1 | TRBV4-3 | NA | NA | CASSPWVSEQFF | TGCGCCAGCAGCCCTTGGGTATCTGAGCAGTTCTTC
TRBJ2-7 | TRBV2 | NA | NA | CASTGPYEQYF | TGTGCCAGCACCGGGCCCTACGAGCAGTACTTC
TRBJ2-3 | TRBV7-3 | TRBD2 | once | CASSLVGGSADTQYF | TGTGCCAGCAGCTTAGTCGGGGGGAGTGCAGATACGCAGTATTTT
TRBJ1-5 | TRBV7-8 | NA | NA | CASSLVRWGNQPQHF | TGTGCCAGCAGCTTAGTTCGGTGGGGGAATCAGCCCCAGCATTTT
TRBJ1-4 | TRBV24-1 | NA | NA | CATSDDSLGEKLFF | TGTGCCACCAGTGACGACAGCCTTGGGGAAAAACTGTTTTTT
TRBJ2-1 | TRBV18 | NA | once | CASSPGLDGYNEQFF | TGTGCCAGCTCACCTGGACTGGACGGCTACAATGAGCAGTTCTTC
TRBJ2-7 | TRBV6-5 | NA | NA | CASSRIAREQYF | TGTGCCAGCAGTCGAATCGCGCGGGAGCAGTACTTC
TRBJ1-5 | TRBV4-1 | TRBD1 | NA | CASSQDRGKGQPQHF | TGCGCCAGCAGCCAAGACAGGGGGAAAGGGCAGCCCCAGCATTTT
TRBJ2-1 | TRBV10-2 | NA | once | CASSEIVNEQFF | TGCGCCAGCAGTGAGATCGTTAATGAGCAGTTCTTC
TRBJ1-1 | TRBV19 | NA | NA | CASTLQGPQSEAFF | TGTGCCAGTACTTTGCAGGGACCTCAGAGTGAAGCTTTCTTT
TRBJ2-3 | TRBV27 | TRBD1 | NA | CASSRWGQGDSTDTQYF | TGTGCCAGCAGTAGATGGGGACAGGGGGATTCCACAGATACGCAGTATTTT
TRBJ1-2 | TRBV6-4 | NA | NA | CASSKRATLNLNYGYTF | TGTGCCAGCAGTAAACGGGCAACCCTAAATTTGAACTATGGCTACACCTTC
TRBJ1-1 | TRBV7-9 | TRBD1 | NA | CASSLGQGFEAFF | TGTGCCAGCAGCCTTGGACAGGGGTTTGAAGCTTTCTTT
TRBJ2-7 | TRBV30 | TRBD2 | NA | CASGGGAYEQYF | TGTGCCTCAGGTGGGGGGGCCTACGAGCAGTACTTC
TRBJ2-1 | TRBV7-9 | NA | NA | CASSFTGHEQFF | TGTGCCAGCAGCTTCACGGGCCATGAGCAGTTCTTC
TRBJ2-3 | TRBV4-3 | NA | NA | CASSQELREADTQYF | TGCGCCAGCAGCCAAGAACTCAGGGAGGCAGATACGCAGTATTTT